One sample yielded the 11 T cell receptor beta chains listed below, sequenced in a study of blood T cell repertoires in COVID-19. Assay: immunoSEQ multiplex PCR; the TCRdb copy retains only in-frame clones and omits some. The sample carries 260,000 or so clones, less than 85% recorded once. The sample taken for sequencing was PBMCs or T cells enriched from blood (not recorded which). The origin of the receptors is a woman between 50 and 59 years old who had recovered from COVID-19.

This clone was seen just once. The chain links TRBV7-9 to TRBJ1-1, with 12 bases fitting TRBD1. This CDR3 is built from 15 residues. Germline V lookup: CDR1 SEHNR, CDR2 FQNEAQ (reference sequence). V lost 5 bases, J lost 4 bases, and 5 bases stayed unmatched. CDR3 in DNA: TGTGCCAGCAGCCCGGGACAGGGGGCGAGCACTGAAGCTTTCTTT. Its protein is CASSPGQGASTEAFF.

The CDR3, as DNA: TGTGCCGCGCGGGCACCCCTCCACTTT. Encoded protein: CAARAPLHF. J is TRBJ1-6 and V is TRBV7-8, with D hard to call. The V gene's germline CDR1 is SGHVS and CDR2 FQNEAQ. V was pared by 11 bases and J by 11 bases, with 7 bases between. The CDR3 is made up of 9 amino acids.

V and J are TRBV18 and TRBJ2-7, with 9 nucleotides matching TRBD1. V dropped 3 bases and J dropped 2; count of bases not matched to a gene: 5. CDR1 and CDR2 from the germline V gene are KGHSH and LQKENI. The CDR3 sequence is 15 residues long. In DNA form, the CDR3 reads TGTGCCAGCTCACCGGGACAGGGACAAACCTACGAGCAGTACTTC. Protein: CASSPGQGQTYEQYF.

This CDR3 is CASRSTGMNEQFF. The CDR3 DNA is TGCGCCAGCAGGAGTACGGGGATGAATGAGCAGTTCTTC. V and J are TRBV4-1 and TRBJ2-1; perhaps TRBD2 as D (5 bases). Germline V gene lookup returns CDR1 MGHRA and CDR2 YSYEKL. Trimming cost V 6 bases and J 7 bases, with 13 bases left between them. This CDR3 spans 13 amino acids.

V is TRBV28 and J is TRBJ2-1; 7 bases align to TRBD1. Germline loops: CDR1 MDHEN, CDR2 SYDVKM. CDR3 size: 14 residues. The V segment lost 5 bases and the J segment 6 bases; nucleotides outside the gene matches: 7. As DNA, the CDR3 is TGTGCCAGCAGTCCGGGACAGCAAGTCAATGAGCAGTTCTTC. Encoded protein: CASSPGQQVNEQFF.

This clone has more than one count but fewer than ten. The genes are TRBV7-9 and TRBJ2-7; D not resolved. The V and J ends lost 5 bases and 4 bases respectively, with 12 bases between them. This CDR3 is 13 amino acids long. Germline CDR1 reads SEHNR; CDR2 reads FQNEAQ (reference sequence). In DNA form, the CDR3 reads TGTGCCAGCAGCCGCGGTTGGTGGTACGAGCAGTACTTC. It yields the protein CASSRGWWYEQYF. Full variable domain (rest looked up from reference TRBV7-9 and TRBJ2-7): DTGVSQNPRHKITKRGQNVTFRCDPISEHNRLYWYRQTLGQGPEFLTYFQNEAQLEKSRLLSDRFSAERPKGSFSTLEIQRTEQGDSAMYLCASSRGWWYEQYFGPGTRLTVT.

V gene TRBV12-5 combines with J gene TRBJ1-1; D remains ambiguous. V was shortened by 7 bases and J by 1 base, with 13 bases between the two germline ends. CDR3 size: 14 residues. The V gene's germline CDR1 is LGHNT and CDR2 FRNRAP. DNA for the CDR3: TGTGCTAGTGCTCTCCTACCGGGGAACACTGAAGCTTTCTTT. Amino acid sequence: CASALLPGNTEAFF.

The chain recombines TRBV18 with TRBJ1-1, with 7 bases that match TRBD1. CDR1 and CDR2 (germline): KGHSH, LQKENI. The V and J ends lost 3 bases and 10 bases, in that order; junction bases with no gene match: 5. The CDR3 covers 12 residues. For the CDR3, the DNA is TGTGCCAGCTCACCTGACCGGGACAGAGCTTTCTTT. Its translation is CASSPDRDRAFF.

The chain carries TRBV25-1 and TRBJ2-7, with 9 bases identical to TRBD2. J lost 5 bases, V lost 3 bases, and 8 bases had no gene match. Germline CDR1 is MGHDK and CDR2 is SYGVNS. This CDR3 contains 15 residues. The CDR3 sequence: CASSDRAGGPHEQYF. The DNA of the CDR3 is TGTGCCAGCAGTGATCGGGCGGGAGGGCCCCACGAGCAGTACTTC.

This chain connects TRBV7-9 to TRBJ2-7, with 7 bases identical to TRBD2. The germline CDR1 and CDR2 sequences are SEHNR and FQNEAQ (reference sequence). This CDR3 has 15 amino acids. V lost 5 bases, J lost 3 bases, and 10 bases stayed unmatched. The CDR3 here is CASSQAGEGRYEQYF. The CDR3 DNA reads as TGTGCCAGCAGCCAAGCCGGGGAGGGACGCTACGAGCAGTACTTC.

The V and J genes are TRBV19 and TRBJ1-1, with a possible D match to TRBD1 (6 bases). Germline CDR1 is LNHDA and CDR2 is SQIVND (reference sequence). The ends were cut back, 4 bases at V and 5 bases at J, with 14 bases in the middle. This CDR3 is built from 14 residues. CDR3 in amino acids: CASSREGGVTEAFF. CDR3 DNA sequence: TGTGCCAGTAGTAGAGAAGGGGGAGTGACTGAAGCTTTCTTT.